Following are 21 T cell receptor beta chains from one sample sequenced in a study of cytomegalovirus exposure and HLA in healthy donors (TCRdb year 2017). Library construction relied on the immunoSEQ multiplex PCR assay. The multiplex PCR relied on a mix of 60 forward primers for TCR Vbeta segments and 13 reverse primers for TCR Jbeta segments. TCRdb took over this immuneACCESS table, retaining in-frame rearrangements with V and J assigned. Such tables are incomplete; in checked studies, under half of the missing clones stem from an unresolved V gene, and the remainder is unexplained. This sample's table contains roughly 78,000 clones. Less than 6% of the sample rests with the top ten. The sample consisted of PBMCs. The receptors were sampled from a man aged 35 to 55 in good health and CMV-seronegative.

The gene calls are TRBV7-2 and TRBJ1-2, with 7 bases that match TRBD1. The CDR3 consists of 16 residues. Unmatched junction bases numbered 6, after V lost 1 base and J lost 1 base. The germline V gene has CDR1 SGHTA and CDR2 FQGNSA. CDR3 sequence (DNA): TGTGCCAGCAGCTTAGTCCGAGCAGGGGGTAACTATGGCTACACCTTC. Amino acids: CASSLVRAGGNYGYTF.

This chain uses TRBV4-2 with TRBJ2-1; perhaps TRBD1 as D (6 bases). Germline loops: CDR1 LGHNA, CDR2 YNFKEQ. The CDR3 length is 14 residues. V lost 0 bases, J lost 15 bases, and 18 bases lay in between. CDR3 in amino acids: CASSQEGATAGAFF. CDR3 in DNA: TGTGCCAGCAGCCAAGAGGGGGCGACAGCCGGGGCGTTCTTC.

The chain carries TRBV5-1 and TRBJ2-2, with 7 positions matching TRBD1. The germline V gene encodes CDR1 SGHRS and CDR2 YFSETQ. J was trimmed by 4 bases and V by 1 base; bases with no gene match: 4. The CDR3 extends over 15 amino acids. DNA for the CDR3: TGCGCCAGCAGCTTGAATACAGGGGTCACCGGGGAGCTGTTTTTT. It is translated as CASSLNTGVTGELFF.

The J gene is TRBJ2-1, the V gene TRBV30; 10 nucleotides align to TRBD1. Looked up from germline, CDR1 is GTSNPN and CDR2 is SVGIG (reference sequence). This CDR3 is built from 14 residues. With V trimmed by 1 base and J by 16 bases, 13 bases remained unmatched. The CDR3 DNA follows: TGTGCCTGGAGTGCCGGGACAGGGGCCCAAAGCAGCTTCTTC. Encoded protein: CAWSAGTGAQSSFF.

This chain uses TRBV7-2 with TRBJ2-7; D gene uncertain. The V gene's germline CDR1 is SGHTA and CDR2 FQGNSA. The V gene lost 4 bases and the J gene lost 2 bases, with 9 bases spanning the gap. The CDR3 has 13 residues. The CDR3 sequence is CASSYSLAYEQYF. For the CDR3, the DNA is TGTGCCAGCAGCTATAGCCTCGCCTACGAGCAGTACTTC.

The V gene is TRBV10-2, the J gene TRBJ2-7, with TRBD2 identical over 14 bases. The germline CDR1 and CDR2 sequences are WSHSY and SAAADI. This CDR3 is built from 17 residues. With 10 bases clipped from V and 0 bases from J, the junction kept 11 bases outside the gene matches. The CDR3: CATRPPGTSGGSYEQYF. The CDR3 bases are TGCGCCACCAGACCGCCCGGGACTAGCGGGGGCTCCTACGAGCAGTACTTC.

The rearrangement uses TRBV6-5 and TRBJ2-7; perhaps TRBD1 as D (6 bases). Germline assignment: CDR1 MNHEY and CDR2 SVGAGI. The V and J ends lost 6 bases and 1 base respectively, with 10 bases between them. The CDR3 loop spans 13 amino acids. CDR3 nucleotides: TGTGCCAGCAGGCCCACAGGGTCCTACGAGCAGTACTTC. This codes for CASRPTGSYEQYF.

The rearrangement joins TRBV5-1 to TRBJ1-4; 8 nucleotides agree with TRBD1. Trimming cost V 3 bases and J 1 base; bases outside gene matches: 5. Per germline, CDR1 SGHRS and CDR2 YFSETQ. The CDR3 length is 16 residues. CDR3 sequence: CASSSGGAGTNEKLFF. In DNA, the CDR3 is TGCGCCAGCAGCTCAGGGGGCGCGGGAACTAATGAAAAACTGTTTTTT.

The chain carries TRBV11-1 and TRBJ2-7; 12 nucleotides align to TRBD1. Germline CDR1 SGHAT, CDR2 FQDESV (reference sequence). CDR3 length equals 16 residues. The V and J ends lost 5 bases and 2 bases, in that order; junction bases with no gene match: 7. The CDR3 is CASSPGTGGTTYEQYF. CDR3 coding DNA: TGTGCCAGCAGCCCCGGGACAGGGGGCACTACCTACGAGCAGTACTTC.

The J gene is TRBJ1-1, the V gene TRBV21-1; the table gives TRBD1 as D, unverified against the DNA. TRBV21-1 represents a pseudogene. The CDR3 has 17 residues. CDR3 sequence: CASSKNERGGGVTEAFF. DNA for the CDR3: TGTGCCAGCAGCAAAAATGAAAGAGGGGGCGGCGTCACTGAAGCTTTCTTT.

This sequence joins TRBV5-1 and TRBJ2-3; D might be TRBD2 (5 bases). Germline assignment: CDR1 SGHRS and CDR2 YFSETQ. This CDR3 is built from 13 residues. Trimming shortened V by 0 bases and J by 5 bases, and 7 bases separated the two germline ends. The CDR3 DNA reads as TGCGCCAGCAGCTTGGCCCGGGGAGATACGCAGTATTTT. Its protein is CASSLARGDTQYF.

The genes are TRBV30 and TRBJ2-3, with 10 nucleotides matching TRBD2. CDR3 size: 14 residues. J lost 4 bases, V lost 3 bases, and 4 bases had no gene match. Germline assignment: CDR1 GTSNPN and CDR2 SVGIG (reference sequence). CDR3 region: CAWSVGTSADTQYF. The CDR3 bases are TGTGCCTGGAGCGTAGGGACTAGCGCAGATACGCAGTATTTT.

The chain uses TRBV11-2 and TRBJ2-7; D perhaps matches TRBD1 (6 bases). Trimming shortened V by 4 bases and J by 0 bases, and 10 bases separated the two germline ends. The CDR3 is made up of 14 amino acids. CDR1 SGHAT and CDR2 FQNNGV come from the germline V gene. The CDR3 protein is CASSSGQLSYEQYF. The CDR3 bases are TGTGCCAGCAGCTCCGGACAGCTCTCCTACGAGCAGTACTTC.

The chain links TRBV5-1 to TRBJ1-1; D is undetermined. V lost 7 bases to trimming and J lost 11 bases, with 9 bases between them. Germline assignment: CDR1 SGHRS and CDR2 YFSETQ. The CDR3 runs 9 residues. The CDR3 nucleotides are TGCGCCAGCGAGAAGAGGGCTTTCTTT. Translating it yields CASEKRAFF.

The CDR3 loop is CASSPSGPQFF. CDR3 DNA: TGTGCCAGCAGCCCTAGCGGCCCTCAGTTCTTC. The chain couples TRBV11-2 to TRBJ2-1; 7 nucleotides align to TRBD2. V lost 5 bases to trimming and J lost 13 bases; unmatched junction nucleotides: 5. Germline V gene sequence: CDR1 SGHAT, CDR2 FQNNGV. The CDR3 length is 11 residues. Based on the CDR3 plus reference TRBV11-2 and TRBJ2-1, the full variable domain is EAGVAQSPRYKIIEKRQSVAFWCNPISGHATLYWYQQILGQGPKLLIQFQNNGVVDDSQLPKDRFSAERLKGVDSTLKIQPAKLEDSAVYLCASSPSGPQFFGPGTRLTVL.

The genes are TRBV19 and TRBJ1-1, with TRBD1 matching over 11 bases. Germline loops: CDR1 LNHDA, CDR2 SQIVND (reference sequence). CDR3 length equals 17 residues. Trimming at V came to 3 bases and at J to 4 bases, leaving 10 bases not matched to a gene. The CDR3 DNA sequence: TGTGCCAGTAGTATCGGGACAGGGGGGGACTTGGGCACTGAAGCTTTCTTT. Amino acid sequence: CASSIGTGGDLGTEAFF.

The chain couples TRBV28 to TRBJ2-1, with 7 nucleotides matching TRBD1. This CDR3 spans 11 amino acids. J was trimmed by 15 bases and V by 5 bases; bases with no gene match: 7. Germline assignment: CDR1 MDHEN and CDR2 SYDVKM. CDR3 residues: CASSTDRRRFF. The CDR3 coding sequence is TGTGCCAGCAGTACGGACAGGCGACGGTTCTTC.

CDR3 bases: TGTGCCAGCAGCACGACTAGCACCACAGATACGCAGTATTTT. Its translation is CASSTTSTTDTQYF. The chain combines TRBV28 with TRBJ2-3, with 7 bases fitting TRBD2. Germline V gene data show CDR1 as MDHEN and CDR2 as SYDVKM. This CDR3 has 14 residues. Germline trimming cut 6 bases from V and 2 bases from J; bases unmatched to any gene: 5.

This chain joins TRBV7-9 and TRBJ1-5, with D tentatively TRBD1 (6 bases). CDR1 is SEHNR and CDR2 is FQNEAQ in the germline V gene (reference sequence). Trimming cost V 4 bases and J 1 base, with 14 bases left between them. CDR3 length equals 16 residues. The CDR3 sequence: CASSSKGGGSNQPQHF. The CDR3 DNA is TGTGCCAGCAGCTCTAAAGGGGGGGGAAGCAATCAGCCCCAGCATTTT.

The V call is TRBV7-9, the J call TRBJ2-5, with TRBD2 matching over 10 bases. The CDR3 runs to 16 residues. Trimming cost V 1 base and J 2 bases; bases outside gene matches: 4. Germline-derived CDR1 and CDR2 are SEHNR and FQNEAQ (reference sequence). DNA for the CDR3: TGTGCCAGCAGCTTAGTCGGGACTAGCGTTCAAGAGACCCAGTACTTC. Protein product: CASSLVGTSVQETQYF. Combining the CDR3 with reference TRBV7-9 and TRBJ2-5 gives the whole variable domain DTGVSQNPRHKITKRGQNVTFRCDPISEHNRLYWYRQTLGQGPEFLTYFQNEAQLEKSRLLSDRFSAERPKGSFSTLEIQRTEQGDSAMYLCASSLVGTSVQETQYFGPGTRLLVL.

The V and J genes are TRBV5-1 and TRBJ1-1; D gene ambiguous. CDR3 length: 14 amino acids. Trimming took 0 bases from V and 6 from J, leaving 12 bases between them. CDR1 and CDR2 (germline): SGHRS, YFSETQ. The DNA of the CDR3 is TGCGCCAGCAGCTTGGACAGTGTATACTCTGAAGCTTTCTTT. This gives the protein CASSLDSVYSEAFF.